This T cell receptor (beta chain) was captured in a study of OX40 agonist ivuxolimab in advanced cancers. Study at large: An agonistic anti-OX40 (CD134) antibody, ivuxolimab, was used to treat the patients. It was permissible to have had prior anti-PD-1, anti-PD-L1 or anti-CTLA-4 therapy, and approximately 41% had some.

Peripheral blood came from all dose cohorts at three timepoints. Repertoires were generated with immunoSEQ multiplex PCR, while TCRdb's copy carries only in-frame clones and drops some. This sample has tens of thousands of clones; approximately 85% occur once, and the top ten carry about 0.57%. Germline V CDR1 and CDR2: GTSNPN, SVGIG (reference sequence). CDR3 size: 14 residues. Trimming left V 1 base short and J 1 base short, with 8 bases between. The clonotype comes from an adult with an advanced solid tumor such as melanoma, head and neck, liver or kidney cancer. The chain employs TRBV30 and TRBJ2-1, with D tentatively TRBD1 (5 bases). The sample in question was CD4+ or CD8+ T cells sorted from blood, obtained in a trial of the OX40 agonist ivuxolimab. For the CDR3, the DNA is TGTGCCTGGAGTGCAGGGCTTTCCTACAATGAGCAGTTCTTC. Translated, it gives CAWSAGLSYNEQFF.